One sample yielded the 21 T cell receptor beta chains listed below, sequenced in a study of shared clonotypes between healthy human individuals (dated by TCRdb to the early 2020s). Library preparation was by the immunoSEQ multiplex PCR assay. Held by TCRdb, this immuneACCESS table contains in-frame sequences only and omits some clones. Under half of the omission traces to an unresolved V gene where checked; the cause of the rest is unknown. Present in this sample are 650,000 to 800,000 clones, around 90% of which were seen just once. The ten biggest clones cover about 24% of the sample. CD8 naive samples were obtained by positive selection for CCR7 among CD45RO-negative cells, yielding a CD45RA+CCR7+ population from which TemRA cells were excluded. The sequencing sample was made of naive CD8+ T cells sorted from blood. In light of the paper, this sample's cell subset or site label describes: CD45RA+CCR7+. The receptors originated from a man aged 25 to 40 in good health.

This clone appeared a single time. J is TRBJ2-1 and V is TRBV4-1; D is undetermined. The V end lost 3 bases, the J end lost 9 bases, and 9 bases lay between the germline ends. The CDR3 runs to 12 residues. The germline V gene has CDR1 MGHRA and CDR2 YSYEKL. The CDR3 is CASSHLSSEQFF. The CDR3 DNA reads TGCGCCAGCAGCCACTTGTCTAGTGAGCAGTTCTTC.

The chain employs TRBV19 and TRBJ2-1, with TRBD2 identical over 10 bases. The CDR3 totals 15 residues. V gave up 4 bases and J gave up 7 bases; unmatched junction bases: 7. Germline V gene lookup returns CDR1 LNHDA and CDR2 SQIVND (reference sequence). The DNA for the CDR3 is TGTGCCAGTAGTACGTGGGCTAGCGGGAGTAATGAGCAGTTCTTC. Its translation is CASSTWASGSNEQFF.

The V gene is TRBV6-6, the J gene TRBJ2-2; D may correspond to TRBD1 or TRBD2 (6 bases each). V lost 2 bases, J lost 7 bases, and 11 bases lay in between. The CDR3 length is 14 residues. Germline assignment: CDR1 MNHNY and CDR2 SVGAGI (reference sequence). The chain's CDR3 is CASSYRGEDGELFF. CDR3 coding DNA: TGTGCCAGCAGTTACAGGGGGGAGGACGGGGAGCTGTTTTTT.

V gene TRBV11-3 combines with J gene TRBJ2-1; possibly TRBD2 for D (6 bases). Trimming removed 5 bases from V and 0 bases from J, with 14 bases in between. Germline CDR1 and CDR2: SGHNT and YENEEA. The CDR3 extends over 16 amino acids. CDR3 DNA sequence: TGTGCCAGCAGCCCCGGGACTGAGAGCTCCTACAATGAGCAGTTCTTC. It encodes CASSPGTESSYNEQFF.

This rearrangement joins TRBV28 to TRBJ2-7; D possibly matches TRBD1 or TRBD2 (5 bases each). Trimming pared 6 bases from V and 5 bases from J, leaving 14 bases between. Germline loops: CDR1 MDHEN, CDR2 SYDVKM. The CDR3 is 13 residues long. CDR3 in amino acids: CASSPGTLNEQYF. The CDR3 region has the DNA TGTGCCAGCAGCCCCGGGACCCTCAACGAGCAGTACTTC. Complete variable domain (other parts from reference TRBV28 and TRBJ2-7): DVKVTQSSRYLVKRTGEKVFLECVQDMDHENMFWYRQDPGLGLRLIYFSYDVKMKEKGDIPEGYSVSREKKERFSLILESASTNQTSMYLCASSPGTLNEQYFGPGTRLTVT.

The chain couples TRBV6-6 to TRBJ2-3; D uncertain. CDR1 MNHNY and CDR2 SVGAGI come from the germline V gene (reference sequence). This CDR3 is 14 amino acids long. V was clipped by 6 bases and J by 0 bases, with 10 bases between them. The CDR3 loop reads CASRSGTSTDTQYF. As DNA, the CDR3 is TGTGCCAGCAGGTCCGGTACCAGCACAGATACGCAGTATTTT.

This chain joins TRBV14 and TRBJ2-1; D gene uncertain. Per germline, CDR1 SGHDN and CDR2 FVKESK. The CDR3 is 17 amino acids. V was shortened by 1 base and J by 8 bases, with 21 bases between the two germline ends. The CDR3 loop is CASSQAFGPLTIDEQFF. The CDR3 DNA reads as TGTGCCAGCAGCCAAGCCTTTGGGCCACTCACGATCGATGAGCAGTTCTTC.

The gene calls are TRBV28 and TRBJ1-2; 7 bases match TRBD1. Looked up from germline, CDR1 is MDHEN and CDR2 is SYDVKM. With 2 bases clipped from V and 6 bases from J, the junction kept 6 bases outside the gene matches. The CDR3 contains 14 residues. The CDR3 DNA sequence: TGTGCCAGCAGTTTAATCGACAGGGAAGATGGCTACACCTTC. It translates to CASSLIDREDGYTF.

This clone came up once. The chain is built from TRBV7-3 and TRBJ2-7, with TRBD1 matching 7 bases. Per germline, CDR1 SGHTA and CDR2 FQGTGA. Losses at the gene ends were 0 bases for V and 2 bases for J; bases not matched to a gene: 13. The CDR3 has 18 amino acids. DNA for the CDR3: TGTGCCAGCAGCTTAACGCAAAGCAATAGGGACAGAACCTACGAGCAGTACTTC. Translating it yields CASSLTQSNRDRTYEQYF.

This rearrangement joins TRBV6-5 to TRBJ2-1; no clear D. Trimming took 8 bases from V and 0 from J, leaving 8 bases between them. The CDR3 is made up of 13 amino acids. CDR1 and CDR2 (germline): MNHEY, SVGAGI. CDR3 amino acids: CASGLSSYNEQFF. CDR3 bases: TGTGCCAGCGGTCTGAGCTCCTACAATGAGCAGTTCTTC.

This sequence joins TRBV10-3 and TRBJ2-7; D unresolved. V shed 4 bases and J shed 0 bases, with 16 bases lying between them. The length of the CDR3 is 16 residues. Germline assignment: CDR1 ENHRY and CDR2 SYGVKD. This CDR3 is CAISAIEEHHSYEQYF. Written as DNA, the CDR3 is TGTGCCATCAGTGCAATTGAGGAACACCACTCCTACGAGCAGTACTTC.

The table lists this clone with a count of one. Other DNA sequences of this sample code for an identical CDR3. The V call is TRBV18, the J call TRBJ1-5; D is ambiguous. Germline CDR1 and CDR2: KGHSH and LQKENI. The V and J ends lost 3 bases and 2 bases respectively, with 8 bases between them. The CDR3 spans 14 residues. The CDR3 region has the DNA TGTGCCAGCTCACCGGGCGGAGGCAATCAGCCCCAGCATTTT. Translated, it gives CASSPGGGNQPQHF.

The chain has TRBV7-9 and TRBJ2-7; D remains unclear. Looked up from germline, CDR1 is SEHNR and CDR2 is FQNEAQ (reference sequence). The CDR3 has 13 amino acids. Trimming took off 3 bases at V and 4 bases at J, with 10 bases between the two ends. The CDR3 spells CASSFTSMYEQYF. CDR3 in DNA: TGTGCCAGCAGCTTTACCAGTATGTACGAGCAGTACTTC.

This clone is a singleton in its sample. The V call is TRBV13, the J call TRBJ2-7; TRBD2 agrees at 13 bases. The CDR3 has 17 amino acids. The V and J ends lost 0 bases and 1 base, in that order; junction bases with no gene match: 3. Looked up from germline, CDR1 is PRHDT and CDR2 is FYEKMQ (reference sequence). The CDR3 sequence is CASSLGPGLAGSYEQYF. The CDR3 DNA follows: TGTGCCAGCAGCTTAGGCCCGGGACTAGCGGGGTCCTACGAGCAGTACTTC.

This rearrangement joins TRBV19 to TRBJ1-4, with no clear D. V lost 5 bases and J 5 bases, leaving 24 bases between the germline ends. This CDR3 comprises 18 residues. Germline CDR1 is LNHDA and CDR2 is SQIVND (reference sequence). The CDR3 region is CASSYLGPSRLRNEKLFF. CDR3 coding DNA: TGTGCCAGTAGTTACCTAGGACCAAGTCGATTGAGGAATGAAAAACTGTTTTTT. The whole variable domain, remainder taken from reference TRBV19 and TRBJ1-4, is DGGITQSPKYLFRKEGQNVTLSCEQNLNHDAMYWYRQDPGQGLRLIYYSQIVNDFQKGDIAEGYSVSREKKESFPLTVTSAQKNPTAFYLCASSYLGPSRLRNEKLFFGSGTQLSVL.

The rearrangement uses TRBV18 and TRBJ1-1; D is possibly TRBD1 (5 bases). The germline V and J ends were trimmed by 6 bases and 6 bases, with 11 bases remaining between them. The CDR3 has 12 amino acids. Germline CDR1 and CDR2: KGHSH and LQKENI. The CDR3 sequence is CASSLGQPEAFF. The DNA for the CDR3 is TGTGCCAGCTCTTTAGGACAACCTGAAGCTTTCTTT.

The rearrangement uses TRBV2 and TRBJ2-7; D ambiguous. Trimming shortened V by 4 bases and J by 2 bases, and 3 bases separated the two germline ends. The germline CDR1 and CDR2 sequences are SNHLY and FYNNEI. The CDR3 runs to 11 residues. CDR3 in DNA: TGTGCCAGCAGTGGCCCCTACGAGCAGTACTTC. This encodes CASSGPYEQYF.

The CDR3 coding sequence is TGTGCCAGTAGTGAACTAGCGGGGGCCTACGAGCAGTACTTC. It codes for CASSELAGAYEQYF. The rearrangement joins TRBV19 to TRBJ2-7, with TRBD2 identical over 11 bases. J gave up 2 bases and V 5 bases, and 2 bases lay outside the gene matches. This CDR3 has 14 residues. The germline V gene has CDR1 LNHDA and CDR2 SQIVND (reference sequence). The full variable domain, with the rest looked up from reference TRBV19 and TRBJ2-7, is DGGITQSPKYLFRKEGQNVTLSCEQNLNHDAMYWYRQDPGQGLRLIYYSQIVNDFQKGDIAEGYSVSREKKESFPLTVTSAQKNPTAFYLCASSELAGAYEQYFGPGTRLTVT.

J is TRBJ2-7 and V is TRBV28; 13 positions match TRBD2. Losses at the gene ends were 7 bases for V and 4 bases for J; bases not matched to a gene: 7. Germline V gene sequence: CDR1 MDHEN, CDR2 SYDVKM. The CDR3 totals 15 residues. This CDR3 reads CASTGLAGVPYEQYF. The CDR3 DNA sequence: TGTGCCAGCACCGGACTAGCGGGAGTCCCTTACGAGCAGTACTTC.

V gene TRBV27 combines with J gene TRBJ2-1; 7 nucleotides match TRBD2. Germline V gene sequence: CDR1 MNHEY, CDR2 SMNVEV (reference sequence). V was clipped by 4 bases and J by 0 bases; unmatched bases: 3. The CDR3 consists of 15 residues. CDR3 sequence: CASSSQRGSYNEQFF. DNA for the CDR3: TGTGCCAGCAGTTCCCAGCGGGGCTCCTACAATGAGCAGTTCTTC.

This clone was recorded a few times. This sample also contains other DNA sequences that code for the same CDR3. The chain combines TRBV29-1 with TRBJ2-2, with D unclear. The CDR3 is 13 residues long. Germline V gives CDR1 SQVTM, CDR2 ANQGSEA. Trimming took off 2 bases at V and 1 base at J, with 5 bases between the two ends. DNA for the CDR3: TGCAGCGTTGAATCTGTGAACACCGGGGAGCTGTTTTTT. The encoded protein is CSVESVNTGELFF.